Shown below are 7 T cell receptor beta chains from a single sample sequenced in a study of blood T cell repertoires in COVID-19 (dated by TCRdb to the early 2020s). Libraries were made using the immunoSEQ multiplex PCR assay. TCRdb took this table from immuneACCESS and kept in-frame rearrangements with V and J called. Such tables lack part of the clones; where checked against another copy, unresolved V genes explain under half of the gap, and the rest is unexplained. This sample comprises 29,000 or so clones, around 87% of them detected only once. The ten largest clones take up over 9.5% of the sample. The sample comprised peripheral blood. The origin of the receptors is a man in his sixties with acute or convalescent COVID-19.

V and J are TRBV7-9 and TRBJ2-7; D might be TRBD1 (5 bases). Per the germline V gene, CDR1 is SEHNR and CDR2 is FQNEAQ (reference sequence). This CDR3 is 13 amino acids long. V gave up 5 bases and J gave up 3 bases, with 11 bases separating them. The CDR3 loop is CASSVDKDYEQYF. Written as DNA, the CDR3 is TGTGCCAGCAGCGTGGACAAGGACTACGAGCAGTACTTC.

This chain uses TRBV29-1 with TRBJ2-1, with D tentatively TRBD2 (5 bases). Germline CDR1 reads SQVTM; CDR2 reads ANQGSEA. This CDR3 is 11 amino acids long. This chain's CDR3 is CTSERDDEQFF. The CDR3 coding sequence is TGCACCTCGGAGAGGGATGATGAGCAGTTCTTC.

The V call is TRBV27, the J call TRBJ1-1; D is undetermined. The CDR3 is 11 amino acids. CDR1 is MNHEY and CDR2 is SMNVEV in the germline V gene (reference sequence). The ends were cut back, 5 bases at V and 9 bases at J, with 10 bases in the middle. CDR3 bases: TGTGCCAGCAGTGGTACGGGGAAAGCTTTCTTT. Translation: CASSGTGKAFF.

In nucleotides, the CDR3 is TGTGCCAGCAGTCTCGGGACTAGCGGGCTTCCTGACCAAGAGACCCAGTACTTC. This translates into CASSLGTSGLPDQETQYF. The chain couples TRBV5-4 to TRBJ2-5; 12 nucleotides line up with TRBD2. V lost 5 bases to trimming and J lost 0 bases; unmatched junction nucleotides: 11. The CDR3 runs 18 residues. The germline V gene encodes CDR1 SGHNT and CDR2 YYREEE (reference sequence).

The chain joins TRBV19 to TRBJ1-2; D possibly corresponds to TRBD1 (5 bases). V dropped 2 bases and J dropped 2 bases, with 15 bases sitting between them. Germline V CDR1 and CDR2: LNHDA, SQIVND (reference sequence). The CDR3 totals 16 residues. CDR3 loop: CASSISGATWNYGYTF. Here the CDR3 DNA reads TGTGCCAGTAGTATATCTGGGGCGACATGGAACTATGGCTACACCTTC.

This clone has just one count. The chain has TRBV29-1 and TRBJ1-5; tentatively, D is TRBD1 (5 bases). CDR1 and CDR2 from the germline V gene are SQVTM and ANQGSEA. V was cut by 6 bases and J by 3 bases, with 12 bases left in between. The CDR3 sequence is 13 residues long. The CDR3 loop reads CSVLGQPNQPQHF. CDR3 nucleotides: TGCAGCGTCCTGGGGCAGCCCAATCAGCCCCAGCATTTT.

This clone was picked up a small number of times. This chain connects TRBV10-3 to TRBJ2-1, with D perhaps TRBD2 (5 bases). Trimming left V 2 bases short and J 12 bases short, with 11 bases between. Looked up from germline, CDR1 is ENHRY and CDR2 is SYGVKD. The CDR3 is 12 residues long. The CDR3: CAISEPEAGQFF. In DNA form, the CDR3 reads TGTGCCATCAGTGAGCCGGAGGCGGGGCAGTTCTTC.